The entry below describes one T cell receptor beta chain. Participants' reported clinical history set cohort assignment. This sample is part of a study of blood T cell repertoires in COVID-19. TCRdb keeps only in-frame clones here, not all; method: immunoSEQ multiplex PCR. This table has about 270,000 clones, approximately 92% appearing once. Germline loops: CDR1 MNHEY, CDR2 SMNVEV (reference sequence). The V end lost 5 bases, the J end lost 3 bases, and 13 bases lay between the germline ends. CDR3 length equals 15 residues. The sample consisted of PBMCs or T cells enriched from blood (not recorded which). The sequence came from a woman between 18 and 29 years old who had recovered from COVID-19. The chain employs TRBV27 and TRBJ1-4, with a weak D call TRBD1 (6 bases). DNA of the CDR3: TGTGCCAGCAGTCCCCGGCGACAGGCTAATGAAAAACTGTTTTTT. Translation gives CASSPRRQANEKLFF. The entire variable domain, with the rest obtained from reference TRBV27 and TRBJ1-4, is as follows: EAQVTQNPRYLITVTGKKLTVTCSQNMNHEYMSWYRQDPGLGLRQIYYSMNVEVTDKGDVPEGYKVSRKEKRNFPLILESPSPNQTSLYFCASSPRRQANEKLFFGSGTQLSVL.